The sequence of this T cell receptor beta chain was determined in a study of T cell responses to AZD1222 COVID-19 vaccine. Profiled with immunoSEQ multiplex PCR; TCRdb holds only in-frame clones, not every one. Among about 150,000 clones listed, approximately 91% were seen once. Only one count was recorded for this clone. Compared with germline, one end of the junction differs, possibly owing to a read error. Germline CDR1 reads SGHRS; CDR2 reads YFSETQ. CDR3 length equals 14 residues. V gene TRBV5-1 combines with J gene TRBJ1-5, with D tentatively TRBD1 (5 bases). This TCR was sampled from an adult who received the AZD1222 COVID-19 vaccine. This sample comprised peripheral blood, obtained 28 days after the second AZD1222 dose. The CDR3 loop is CASNLRTRRGCKHF. As DNA, the CDR3 is TGCGCCAGCAACTTGAGGACACGCCGGGGGTGTAAGCATTTT.